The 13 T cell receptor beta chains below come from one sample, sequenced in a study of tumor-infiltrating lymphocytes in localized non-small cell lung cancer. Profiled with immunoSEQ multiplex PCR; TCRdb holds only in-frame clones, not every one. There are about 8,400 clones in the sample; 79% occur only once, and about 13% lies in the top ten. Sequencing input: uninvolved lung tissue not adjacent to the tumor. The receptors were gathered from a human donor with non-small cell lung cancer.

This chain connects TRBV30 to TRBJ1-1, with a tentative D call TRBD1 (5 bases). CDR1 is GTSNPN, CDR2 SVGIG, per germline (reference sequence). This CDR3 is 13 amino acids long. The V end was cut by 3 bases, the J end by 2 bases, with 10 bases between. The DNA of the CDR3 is TGTGCCTGGAGCTTCCAGGGAAACACTGAAGCTTTCTTT. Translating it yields CAWSFQGNTEAFF.

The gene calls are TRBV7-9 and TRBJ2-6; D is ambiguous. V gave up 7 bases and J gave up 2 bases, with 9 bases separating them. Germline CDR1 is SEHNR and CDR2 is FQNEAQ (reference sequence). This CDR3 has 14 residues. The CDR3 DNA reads TGTGCCAGCACCCACCCCGCTGGGGCCAACGTCCTGACTTTC. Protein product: CASTHPAGANVLTF.

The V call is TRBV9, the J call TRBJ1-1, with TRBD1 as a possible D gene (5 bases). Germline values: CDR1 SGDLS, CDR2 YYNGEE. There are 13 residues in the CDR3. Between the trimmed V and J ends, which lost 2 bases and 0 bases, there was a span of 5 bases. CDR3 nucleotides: TGTGCCAGCAGCGTGGACATGAACACTGAAGCTTTCTTT. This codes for CASSVDMNTEAFF.

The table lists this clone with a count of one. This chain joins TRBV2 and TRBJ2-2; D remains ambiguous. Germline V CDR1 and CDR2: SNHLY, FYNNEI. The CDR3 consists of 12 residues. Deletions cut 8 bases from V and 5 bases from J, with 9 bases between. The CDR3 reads CASPMGTGELFF. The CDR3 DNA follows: TGTGCCAGCCCAATGGGGACCGGGGAGCTGTTTTTT.

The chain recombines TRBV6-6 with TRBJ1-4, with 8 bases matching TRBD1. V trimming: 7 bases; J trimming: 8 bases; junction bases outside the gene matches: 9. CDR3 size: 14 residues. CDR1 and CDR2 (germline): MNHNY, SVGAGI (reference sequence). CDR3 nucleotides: TGTGCCAGCAACATAGGACAGGGTTTAGAAAAACTGTTTTTT. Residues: CASNIGQGLEKLFF.

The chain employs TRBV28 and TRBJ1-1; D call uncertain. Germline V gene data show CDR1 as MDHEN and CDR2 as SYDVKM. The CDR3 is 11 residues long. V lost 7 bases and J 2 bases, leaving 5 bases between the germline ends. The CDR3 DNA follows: TGTGCCAGCACCACAAACACTGAAGCTTTCTTT. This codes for CASTTNTEAFF.

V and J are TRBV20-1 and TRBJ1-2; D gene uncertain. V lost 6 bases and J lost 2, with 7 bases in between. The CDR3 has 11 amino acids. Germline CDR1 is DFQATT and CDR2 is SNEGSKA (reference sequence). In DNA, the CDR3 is TGCAGTGCCACACCGAACTATGGCTACACCTTC. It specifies CSATPNYGYTF.

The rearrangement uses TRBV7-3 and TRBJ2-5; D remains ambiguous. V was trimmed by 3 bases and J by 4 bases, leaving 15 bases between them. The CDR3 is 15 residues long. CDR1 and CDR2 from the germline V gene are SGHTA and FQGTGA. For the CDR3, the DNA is TGTGCCAGCAGCTTGGGTGCTACCTTACGAGAGACCCAGTACTTC. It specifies CASSLGATLRETQYF.

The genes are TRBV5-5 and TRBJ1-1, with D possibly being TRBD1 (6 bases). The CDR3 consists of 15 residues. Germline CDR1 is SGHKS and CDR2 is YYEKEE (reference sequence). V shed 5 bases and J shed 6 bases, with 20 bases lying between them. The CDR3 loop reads CASSALGALRAEAFF. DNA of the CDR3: TGTGCCAGCAGTGCCTTGGGGGCCTTGAGGGCTGAAGCTTTCTTT.

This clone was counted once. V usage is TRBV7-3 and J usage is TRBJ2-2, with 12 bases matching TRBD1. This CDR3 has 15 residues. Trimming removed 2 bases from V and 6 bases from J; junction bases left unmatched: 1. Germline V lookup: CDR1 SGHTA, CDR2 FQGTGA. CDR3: CASSLGTGGAGELFF. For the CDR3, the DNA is TGTGCCAGCAGCTTAGGGACAGGGGGCGCCGGGGAGCTGTTTTTT.

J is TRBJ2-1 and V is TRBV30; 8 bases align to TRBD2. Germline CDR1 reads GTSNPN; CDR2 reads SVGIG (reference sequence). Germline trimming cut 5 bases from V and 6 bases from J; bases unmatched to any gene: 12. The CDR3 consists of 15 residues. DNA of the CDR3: TGTGCCTGGCGGGGATGGCGGGAGGACTCCAATGAGCAGTTCTTC. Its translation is CAWRGWREDSNEQFF. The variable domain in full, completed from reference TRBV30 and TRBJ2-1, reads SQTIHQWPATLVQPVGSPLSLECTVEGTSNPNLYWYRQAAGRGLQLLFYSVGIGQISSEVPQNLSASRPQDRQFILSSKKLLLSDSGFYLCAWRGWREDSNEQFFGPGTRLTVL.

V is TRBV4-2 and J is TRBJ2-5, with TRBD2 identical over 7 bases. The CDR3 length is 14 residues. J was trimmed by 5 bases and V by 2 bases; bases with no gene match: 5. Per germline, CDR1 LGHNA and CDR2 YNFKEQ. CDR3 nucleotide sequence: TGTGCCAGCAGCCAACCGGGAGGCGGGGAGACCCAGTACTTC. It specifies CASSQPGGGETQYF.

In DNA form, the CDR3 reads TGTGCCAGCAGCCAAGGGACTAGCGGGCTCTACGAGCAGTACTTC. Encoded protein: CASSQGTSGLYEQYF. This chain links TRBV9 with TRBJ2-7, with TRBD2 identical over 12 bases. With 4 bases clipped from V and 3 bases from J, the junction kept 5 bases outside the gene matches. The CDR3 contains 15 residues. Germline assignment: CDR1 SGDLS and CDR2 YYNGEE.